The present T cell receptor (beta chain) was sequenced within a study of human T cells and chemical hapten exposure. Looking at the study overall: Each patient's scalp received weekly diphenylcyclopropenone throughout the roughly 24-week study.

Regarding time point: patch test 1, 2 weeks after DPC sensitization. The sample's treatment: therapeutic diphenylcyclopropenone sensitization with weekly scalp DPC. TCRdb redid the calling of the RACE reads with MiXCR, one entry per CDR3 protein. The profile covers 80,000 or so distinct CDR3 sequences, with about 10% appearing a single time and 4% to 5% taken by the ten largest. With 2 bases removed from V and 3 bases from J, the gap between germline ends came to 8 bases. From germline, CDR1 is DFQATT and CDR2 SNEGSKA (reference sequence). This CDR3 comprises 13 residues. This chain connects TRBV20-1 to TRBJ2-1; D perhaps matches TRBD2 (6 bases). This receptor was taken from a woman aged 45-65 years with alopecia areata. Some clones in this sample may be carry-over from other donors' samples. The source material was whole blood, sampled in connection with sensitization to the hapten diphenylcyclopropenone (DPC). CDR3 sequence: CSARSGSYNEQFF. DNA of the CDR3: TGCAGTGCTAGATCCGGGAGCTACAATGAGCAGTTCTTC.